Listed below are T cell receptor beta chains from one sample, sequenced in a study of T cells in Graves' hyperthyroidism and ophthalmopathy. TCRdb re-derived calls from the multiplex PCR reads in MiXCR, one entry per CDR3 protein. This table holds about 270,000 distinct CDR3 sequences, over 20% found once. Input material: blood. The receptors stem from a man younger than 40 with Graves' ophthalmopathy. Each CDR3 is given with its conserved first and last residue. D genes are given only for firm matches. The size field is filled for only some rows; it gives once, few, many or a size class.

>.|TRBV20-1|TRBJ2-5|12|many
CSARPGLETQYF
TGCAGTGCTAGGCCGGGCCTGGAGACCCAGTACTTC
>TRBD2|TRBV20-1|TRBJ2-3|16|.
CSATSTSGSETDTQYF
TGCAGTGCTACCTCAACTAGCGGGAGTGAAACAGATACGCAGTATTTT
>.|TRBV28|TRBJ2-2|15|few
CASSSSPSNTGELFF
TGTGCCAGCAGTTCATCTCCCTCGAACACCGGGGAGCTGTTTTTT
>.|TRBV2|TRBJ2-5|13|many
CASSESGHRAQYF
TGTGCCAGCAGTGAGAGCGGCCATCGGGCCCAGTACTTC
>.|TRBV29-1|TRBJ2-5|15|few
CSMTPRSGSHETQYF
TGCAGCATGACCCCCAGATCCGGCTCCCACGAGACCCAGTACTTC
>TRBD1|TRBV6-1|TRBJ2-7|15|few
CASSTTGQGGYEQYF
TGTGCCAGCAGTACTACTGGACAGGGCGGCTACGAGCAGTACTTC
>.|TRBV28|TRBJ2-7|14|many
CASSSASFSYEQYF
TGTGCCAGCAGCTCCGCTTCATTCTCCTACGAGCAGTACTTC
>TRBD2|TRBV4-1|TRBJ2-1|17|few
CASSPDPTSGSFGEQFF
TGCGCCAGCAGCCCCGACCCAACTAGCGGGAGTTTTGGTGAGCAGTTCTTC
>TRBD1|TRBV9|TRBJ2-7|15|.
CASTPGRTGLHEQYF
TGTGCCAGCACCCCTGGGAGGACAGGGCTCCACGAGCAGTACTTC
>.|TRBV24-1|TRBJ2-1|16|few
CATSAPGAPYYNEQFF
TGTGCCACCAGTGCCCCGGGAGCACCCTATTACAATGAGCAGTTCTTC
>TRBD2|TRBV7-3|TRBJ2-2|16|.
CASSKRLALNTGELFF
TGTGCCAGCAGCAAGAGACTAGCCCTAAACACCGGGGAGCTGTTTTTT
>.|TRBV18|TRBJ1-2|15|.
CASSPYSDSNYGYTF
TGTGCCAGCTCACCTTACTCGGATTCTAACTATGGCTACACCTTC
>.|TRBV6-1|TRBJ1-1|15|.
CASSPRGEGFTEAFF
TGTGCCAGCAGCCCCCGGGGGGAAGGGTTCACTGAAGCTTTCTTT
>.|TRBV6-1|TRBJ1-3|13|few
CASSRPAGNTIYF
TGTGCCAGCAGTAGGCCCGCTGGAAACACCATATATTTT
>.|TRBV28|TRBJ2-1|12|few
CASSDRGHEQFF
TGTGCCAGCAGTGACAGAGGGCATGAGCAGTTCTTC
>.|TRBV3-1|TRBJ1-2|13|.
CASSQGGLYGYTF
TGTGCCAGCAGCCAGGGAGGCCTCTATGGCTACACCTTC
>.|TRBV25-1|TRBJ2-2|16|.
CASSDPLGVETGELFF
TGTGCCAGCAGTGACCCTCTGGGGGTAGAGACCGGGGAGCTGTTTTTT
>TRBD1|TRBV28|TRBJ2-2|17|.
CASSRNPGTGDTGELFF
TGTGCCAGCAGTCGCAACCCAGGGACAGGGGACACCGGGGAGCTGTTTTTT
>.|TRBV9|TRBJ1-2|13|.
CASSVGTNYGYTF
TGTGCCAGCAGCGTAGGGACTAACTATGGCTACACCTTC
>.|TRBV28|TRBJ1-1|13|few
CASQGRWNTEAFF
TGTGCCAGCCAGGGTCGGTGGAACACTGAAGCTTTCTTT
>.|TRBV29-1|TRBJ1-1|16|.
CSAEDRWTRGNTEAFF
TGCAGCGCTGAAGACCGGTGGACACGAGGGAACACTGAAGCTTTCTTT
>.|TRBV10-2|TRBJ1-6|13|.
CASSGQKNSPLHF
TGCGCCAGCAGTGGACAGAAGAATTCACCCCTCCACTTT
>TRBD1|TRBV6-1|TRBJ2-1|15|.
CASRDRGHSYNEQFF
TGTGCCAGCAGGGACAGGGGTCATTCCTACAATGAGCAGTTCTTC
>.|TRBV9|TRBJ1-2|13|.
CASSSGLQEGYTF
TGTGCCAGCAGCTCAGGACTCCAGGAGGGCTACACCTTC
>.|TRBV6-5|TRBJ2-2|15|few
CASSYGPPGTGELFF
TGTGCCAGCAGTTACGGGCCCCCGGGCACCGGGGAGCTGTTTTTT
>.|TRBV12-3/TRBV12-4|TRBJ1-6|13|.
CASGYRANSPLHF
TGTGCCAGCGGATACAGGGCAAATTCACCCCTCCACTTT
>.|TRBV6-1|TRBJ1-2|15|many
CASREDLYGGYGYTF
TGTGCCAGCAGGGAAGACCTTTACGGGGGCTATGGCTACACCTTC
>.|TRBV2|TRBJ1-1|13|many
CASKEGRPAEAFF
TGTGCCAGCAAAGAGGGCCGTCCGGCTGAAGCTTTCTTT
>.|TRBV12-3/TRBV12-4|TRBJ2-2|16|.
CASSPTGLSFTGELFF
TGTGCCAGCAGTCCCACCGGACTATCCTTCACCGGGGAGCTGTTTTTT
>.|TRBV30|TRBJ1-6|14|many
CAWSGENYNSPLHF
TGTGCCTGGTCTGGGGAAAACTATAATTCACCCCTCCACTTT
>TRBD1|TRBV9|TRBJ1-1|17|few
CASSVDLGQGPNTEAFF
TGTGCCAGCAGCGTAGACCTCGGACAGGGTCCGAACACTGAAGCTTTCTTT
>.|TRBV7-3|TRBJ1-1|15|many
CASSPSGGGGTEAFF
TGTGCCAGCAGCCCCTCCGGGGGAGGTGGCACTGAAGCTTTCTTT
>TRBD2|TRBV27|TRBJ2-1|14|.
CASSWGLADNEQFF
TGTGCCAGCAGTTGGGGACTAGCGGACAATGAGCAGTTCTTC
>TRBD2|TRBV30|TRBJ2-7|14|many
CAWSVPGGPREQYF
TGTGCCTGGAGCGTACCGGGAGGGCCTAGGGAGCAGTACTTC
>.|TRBV19|TRBJ2-2|17|.
CASSSQMRFSNTGELFF
TGTGCCAGTAGTTCACAGATGAGGTTCTCGAACACCGGGGAGCTGTTTTTT
>.|TRBV5-1|TRBJ1-4|15|few
CASSLLSLGNEKLFF
TGCGCCAGCAGCTTGCTAAGTCTGGGTAATGAAAAACTGTTTTTT
>TRBD1|TRBV6-1|TRBJ1-6|14|few
CASRKTGDSSPLHF
TGTGCCAGCAGGAAAACAGGGGATTCTTCACCCCTCCACTTT
>.|TRBV30|TRBJ1-2|13|many
CAWSRDYNYGYTF
TGTGCCTGGAGTCGGGACTATAACTATGGCTACACCTTC
>.|TRBV3-1|TRBJ1-5|15|many
CASSQDRGAWQPQHF
TGTGCCAGCAGCCAAGATAGAGGGGCCTGGCAGCCCCAGCATTTT
>.|TRBV7-7|TRBJ2-7|13|.
CASSLADSSEQYF
TGTGCTAGCAGCTTAGCGGACAGTTCCGAGCAGTACTTC
>TRBD2|TRBV12-3/TRBV12-4|TRBJ2-7|17|few
CASSLRDVGAGGGEQYF
TGTGCCAGCAGTTTAAGGGACGTGGGGGCGGGAGGAGGTGAGCAGTACTTC